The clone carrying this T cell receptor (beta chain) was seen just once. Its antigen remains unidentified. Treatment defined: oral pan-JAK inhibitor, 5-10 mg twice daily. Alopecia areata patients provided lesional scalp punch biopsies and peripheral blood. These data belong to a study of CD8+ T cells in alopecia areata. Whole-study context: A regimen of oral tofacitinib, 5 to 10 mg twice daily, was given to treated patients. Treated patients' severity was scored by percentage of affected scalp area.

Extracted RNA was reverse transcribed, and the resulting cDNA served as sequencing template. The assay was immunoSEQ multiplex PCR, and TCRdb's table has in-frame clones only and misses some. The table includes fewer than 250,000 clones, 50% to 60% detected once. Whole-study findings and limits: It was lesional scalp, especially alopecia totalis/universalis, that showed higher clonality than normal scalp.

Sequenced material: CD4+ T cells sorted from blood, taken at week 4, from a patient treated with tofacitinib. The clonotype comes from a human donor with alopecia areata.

The CDR3 sequence is CASSLERRLSYEQYF. The CDR3 coding sequence is TGTGCCAGCAGCTTAGAACGCAGGCTCTCCTACGAGCAGTACTTC. This chain links TRBV7-2 with TRBJ2-7; D not resolved. Trimming cost V 1 base and J 0 bases, with 10 bases left between them. Germline CDR1 reads SGHTA; CDR2 reads FQGNSA. CDR3 length equals 15 residues.